The T cell receptor (beta chain) described here comes from a study of human T cells and chemical hapten exposure. In the study overall: Throughout a study of 20 to 30 weeks, patients underwent weekly scalp administration of diphenylcyclopropenone doses.

Stated time point: patch test 3, about 24 weeks after DPC sensitization. Described treatment: therapeutic diphenylcyclopropenone sensitization with weekly scalp DPC. One entry per CDR3 protein results from TCRdb running MiXCR on the RACE reads. The sample records about 89,000 distinct CDR3 sequences, 10% to 15% being singletons. Points from the study as a whole: TCRs at high frequency, those above 1 in 1000, did not change with DPC sensitization.

Trimming took off 6 bases at V and 4 bases at J, with 20 bases between the two ends. The CDR3 loop spans 16 amino acids. At least ten counts were recorded for this clonotype. What it binds is unknown. The clonotype was recovered from a woman between 50 and 59 years old with alopecia areata. Some clones in this sample may be carry-over from other donors' samples. V and J are TRBV12-3 or TRBV12-4 and TRBJ2-3; TRBD1 is a possible D gene (5 bases). Source: whole blood, taken in connection with sensitization to the hapten diphenylcyclopropenone (DPC). The CDR3 protein is CASSSQVRTRADTQYF. DNA of the CDR3: TGTGCCAGCAGCTCACAGGTTCGGACCAGGGCAGATACGCAGTATTTT.